These T cell receptor beta chains were read from a single sample in a study of shared clonotypes between healthy human individuals. This table comes from immunoSEQ multiplex PCR, and its TCRdb copy is limited to in-frame clones, with some not included. The sample lists millions of clones; about 92% were seen once. Sequencing was carried out using naive CD4+ T cells sorted from blood. The source is a young man in good health. CDR3s include the opening cysteine and the closing phenylalanine or tryptophan. The D gene is left open where the match is weak. Size is omitted from some rows. Given values are once, few, many or a class for expanded clones.

>TRBV7-2|TRBJ2-7|TRBD2|once
CASSSGGPYEQYF
TGTGCCAGCAGCTCGGGGGGGCCCTACGAGCAGTACTTC
>TRBV19|TRBJ1-6|-|once
CASSIGNSLNSPLHF
TGTGCCAGTAGTATAGGGAACAGCCTAAATTCACCCCTCCACTTT
>TRBV7-2|TRBJ2-7|TRBD2|-
CASSSTSDPSYEQYF
TGTGCCAGCAGCTCGACTAGCGACCCCTCCTACGAGCAGTACTTC
>TRBV9|TRBJ2-2|-|once
CASSVGSAGELFF
TGTGCCAGCAGCGTAGGTTCCGCCGGGGAGCTGTTTTTT
>TRBV6-6|TRBJ1-1|-|-
CASRRQANTEAFF
TGTGCCAGCAGAAGGCAAGCGAACACTGAAGCTTTCTTT
>TRBV5-5|TRBJ2-7|TRBD2|-
CASSLREGTYYEQYF
TGTGCCAGCAGCTTGCGGGAGGGAACTTACTACGAGCAGTACTTC
>TRBV15|TRBJ2-7|-|-
CATSRDRSGILNQQYF
TGTGCCACCAGCAGAGATCGTTCCGGGATCCTCAACCAGCAGTACTTC
>TRBV28|TRBJ2-1|TRBD2|-
CASSPLLAGGLRNEQFF
TGTGCCAGCAGTCCCCTCTTAGCGGGGGGGCTGAGGAATGAGCAGTTCTTC
>TRBV30|TRBJ2-3|-|-
CAWSLLVADTQYF
TGTGCCTGGAGTTTGCTAGTGGCAGATACGCAGTATTTT
>TRBV6-5|TRBJ1-5|-|-
CASSSGRSNQPQHF
TGTGCCAGCAGTTCTGGGCGTAGCAATCAGCCCCAGCATTTT
>TRBV9|TRBJ2-5|-|-
CASSVEIAGSAQYF
TGTGCCAGCAGCGTAGAGATTGCCGGTTCGGCCCAGTACTTC
>TRBV18|TRBJ2-2|-|-
CASSPGAVDTGELFF
TGTGCCAGCTCACCAGGGGCGGTGGACACCGGGGAGCTGTTTTTT
>TRBV10-3|TRBJ2-2|-|-
CAISESPGAAGELFF
TGTGCCATCAGTGAGTCGCCGGGTGCGGCCGGGGAGCTGTTTTTT
>TRBV5-1|TRBJ1-2|TRBD1|-
CASSLSGGYYGYTF
TGCGCCAGCAGCTTGTCAGGGGGCTACTATGGCTACACCTTC
>TRBV23-1|TRBJ2-3|-|-
CASSQSPGLVWEDTQYF
TGCGCCAGCAGTCAATCGCCAGGGCTGGTGTGGGAAGATACGCAGTATTTT
>TRBV19|TRBJ2-1|TRBD1|-
CASSILSGTGPEQFF
TGTGCCAGTAGTATACTATCGGGGACAGGCCCTGAGCAGTTCTTC
>TRBV6-1|TRBJ1-1|TRBD1|few
CASSRDRGNTEAFF
TGTGCCAGCAGCCGGGACAGGGGGAACACTGAAGCTTTCTTT
>TRBV11-2|TRBJ2-5|TRBD1|-
CASSPRTGWTRETQYF
TGTGCCAGCAGCCCCCGGACAGGGTGGACGCGGGAGACCCAGTACTTC
>TRBV9|TRBJ1-5|-|few
CASSLSSLTDDSNQPQHF
TGTGCCAGCAGCCTAAGTTCCCTGACAGACGATAGCAATCAGCCCCAGCATTTT
>TRBV6-5|TRBJ1-4|-|-
CASSRGSEKLFF
TGTGCCAGCAGCAGGGGTAGTGAAAAACTGTTTTTT
>TRBV7-7|TRBJ2-5|-|-
CASSLEGQETQYF
TGTGCTAGCAGCTTGGAGGGCCAAGAGACCCAGTACTTC
>TRBV6-5|TRBJ2-7|-|-
CASSQVGYREQYF
TGTGCCAGCAGCCAGGTTGGGTACCGCGAGCAGTACTTC
>TRBV23-1|TRBJ1-5|TRBD1|-
CASSQPGQGAFQPQHF
TGCGCCAGCAGTCAACCGGGACAGGGGGCTTTTCAGCCCCAGCATTTT
>TRBV7-9|TRBJ1-1|-|-
CASSLSVAGEAFF
TGTGCCAGCAGCTTATCGGTGGCAGGGGAAGCTTTCTTT
>TRBV28|TRBJ2-5|TRBD1|-
CASRAGTGVQETQYF
TGTGCCAGCAGGGCCGGGACAGGGGTTCAAGAGACCCAGTACTTC
>TRBV27|TRBJ1-6|TRBD1|-
CASSQRGQTINSPLHF
TGTGCCAGCAGCCAGAGGGGACAGACGATTAATTCACCCCTCCACTTT
>TRBV2|TRBJ2-7|-|-
CASSKGQVALDEQYF
TGTGCCAGCAGTAAAGGGCAGGTAGCCCTTGACGAGCAGTACTTC
>TRBV6-6|TRBJ2-3|-|few
CASSYSTSTDTQYF
TGTGCCAGCAGTTACTCGACTAGCACAGATACGCAGTATTTT
>TRBV27|TRBJ2-2|TRBD2|-
CASSLRAGPGTGELFF
TGTGCCAGCAGTTTGAGAGCGGGACCAGGGACCGGGGAGCTGTTTTTT
>TRBV6-5|TRBJ2-6|TRBD1|-
CASTRTGPGANVLTF
TGTGCCAGCACCAGGACAGGGCCCGGGGCCAACGTCCTGACTTTC
>TRBV18|TRBJ2-7|TRBD1|-
CASSDRASYEQYF
TGTGCCAGCTCGGACAGGGCTTCCTACGAGCAGTACTTC
>TRBV29-1|TRBJ1-2|-|-
CSVERDWGYGYTF
TGCAGCGTTGAGAGGGATTGGGGCTATGGCTACACCTTC
>TRBV6-1|TRBJ1-2|-|-
CASSTGSPAGYTF
TGTGCCAGCAGCACAGGGTCCCCCGCTGGCTACACCTTC
>TRBV5-3|TRBJ1-5|TRBD1|-
CARSSGDRSPHQPQHF
TGTGCCAGAAGCTCAGGGGACAGGAGCCCCCATCAGCCCCAGCATTTT
>TRBV6-5|TRBJ2-4|TRBD1|-
CASRAGTGNIQYF
TGTGCCAGCAGAGCCGGGACAGGGAACATTCAGTACTTC
>TRBV7-2|TRBJ1-3|-|-
CASKQQGFGNTIYF
TGTGCCAGCAAACAACAGGGTTTTGGAAACACCATATATTTT
>TRBV5-1|TRBJ2-1|TRBD1|-
CASSLVGQGNKDEQFF
TGCGCCAGCAGCTTAGTGGGACAGGGAAATAAGGATGAGCAGTTCTTC
>TRBV19|TRBJ1-1|-|few
CASSRPSGYMNTEAFF
TGTGCCAGTAGTCGGCCGTCAGGGTATATGAACACTGAAGCTTTCTTT
>TRBV2|TRBJ2-1|TRBD2|-
CASSGTSGLGTYNEQFF
TGTGCCAGCAGTGGGACTAGCGGTTTAGGAACGTACAATGAGCAGTTCTTC
>TRBV11-2|TRBJ1-1|-|-
CASSLRGWEAFF
TGTGCCAGCAGTCTCAGGGGCTGGGAAGCTTTCTTT
>TRBV6-1|TRBJ2-3|-|-
CASSEAGGGTTDTQYF
TGTGCCAGCAGTGAAGCGGGGGGAGGAACCACAGATACGCAGTATTTT
>TRBV5-1|TRBJ2-3|TRBD2|-
CASSLLLAGGPDTQYF
TGCGCCAGCAGCTTGCTCCTAGCGGGGGGGCCAGATACGCAGTATTTT
>TRBV5-1|TRBJ2-1|TRBD2|-
CASSSGGTSANEQFF
TGCGCCAGCAGCTCAGGCGGGACTAGCGCTAATGAGCAGTTCTTC
>TRBV5-5|TRBJ2-5|-|once
CASSWTVGGRETQYF
TGTGCCAGCAGCTGGACCGTAGGGGGGCGGGAGACCCAGTACTTC
>TRBV7-2|TRBJ2-7|TRBD1|once
CASSRRTGVDYEQYF
TGTGCCAGCAGCAGGCGAACAGGGGTGGACTACGAGCAGTACTTC
>TRBV9|TRBJ2-7|-|-
CASSVGGTEYEQYF
TGTGCCAGCAGCGTAGGGGGAACAGAATACGAGCAGTACTTC
>TRBV29-1|TRBJ1-1|-|-
CSVVTGPTEAFF
TGCAGCGTCGTTACAGGGCCCACTGAAGCTTTCTTT
>TRBV10-3|TRBJ1-1|-|few
CAIRGTANTEAFF
TGTGCCATCAGGGGGACGGCGAACACTGAAGCTTTCTTT